The entry below gives a single T cell receptor beta chain sequence along with its context. No antigen is known for it. These data originate in a study of cytomegalovirus exposure and HLA in healthy donors. The study, taken as a whole, reports: No immune exposure information besides CMV serostatus was available. Later analysis placed DRB1 highest and HLA-C lowest in TCR association rates, which differed by HLA locus. HLA allele associations emerged for about 16,000 TCR beta sequences in a later analysis, at 0.05 false discovery rate.

The CDR3 contains 12 residues. CDR1 is SGHDT and CDR2 is YYEEEE in the germline V gene. The V end lost 1 base, the J end lost 9 bases, and 8 bases lay between the germline ends. Primers included in the PCR were 60 Vbeta and 13 Jbeta primers. Per the authors' pipeline: It was a later analysis that counted some 80 million unique TCR beta chains, of which 9.5 million to 14 million were shared. The repertoire was sequenced with immunoSEQ multiplex PCR; TCRdb's copy has only in-frame clones and lacks some. V, J and clone size reflect that table, while D and trimming were determined from the DNA. The sample lists approximately 190,000 clones; 75% to 90% were seen once.

This chain uses TRBV5-6 with TRBJ2-1; D is undetermined. The clonotype originates from a man aged 35 to 55 in good health and CMV-seropositive. The sequencing sample was made of PBMCs. This chain's CDR3 is CASSLIQFEQFF. The CDR3 DNA reads TGTGCCAGCAGCTTGATTCAGTTTGAGCAGTTCTTC.